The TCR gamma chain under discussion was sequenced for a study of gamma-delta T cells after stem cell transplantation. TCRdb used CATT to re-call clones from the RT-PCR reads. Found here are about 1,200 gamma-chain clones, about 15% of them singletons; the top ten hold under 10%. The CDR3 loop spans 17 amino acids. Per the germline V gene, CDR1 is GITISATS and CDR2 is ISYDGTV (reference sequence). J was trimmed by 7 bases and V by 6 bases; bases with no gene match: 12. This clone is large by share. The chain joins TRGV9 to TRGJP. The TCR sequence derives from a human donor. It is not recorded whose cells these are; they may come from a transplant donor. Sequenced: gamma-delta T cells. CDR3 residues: CALWSSLWELGKKIKVF. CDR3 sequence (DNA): TGTGCCTTGTGGTCCTCACTTTGGGAGTTGGGCAAAAAAATCAAGGTATTT.